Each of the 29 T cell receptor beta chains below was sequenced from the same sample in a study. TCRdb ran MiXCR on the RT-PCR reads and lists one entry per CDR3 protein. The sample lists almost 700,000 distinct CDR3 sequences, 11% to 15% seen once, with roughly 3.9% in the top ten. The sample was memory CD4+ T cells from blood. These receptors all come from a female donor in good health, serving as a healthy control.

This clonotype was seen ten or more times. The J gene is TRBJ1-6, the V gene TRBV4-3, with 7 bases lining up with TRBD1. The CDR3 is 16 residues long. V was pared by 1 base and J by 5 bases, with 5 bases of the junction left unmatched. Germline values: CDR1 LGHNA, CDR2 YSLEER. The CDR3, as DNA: TGCGCCAGCAGCCAAGGGGGGACAGCCAATAATTCACCCCTCCACTTT. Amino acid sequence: CASSQGGTANNSPLHF.

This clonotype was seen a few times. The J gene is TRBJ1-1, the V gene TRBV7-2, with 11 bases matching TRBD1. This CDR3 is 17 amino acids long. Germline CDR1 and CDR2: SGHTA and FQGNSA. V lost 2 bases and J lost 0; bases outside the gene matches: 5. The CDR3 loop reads CASSLTGTGGMNTEAFF. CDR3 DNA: TGTGCCAGCAGCTTAACCGGGACAGGGGGAATGAACACTGAAGCTTTCTTT.

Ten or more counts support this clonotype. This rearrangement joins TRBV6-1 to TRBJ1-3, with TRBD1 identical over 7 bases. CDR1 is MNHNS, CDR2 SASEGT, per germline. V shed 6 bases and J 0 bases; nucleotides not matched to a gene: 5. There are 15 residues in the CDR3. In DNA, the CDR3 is TGTGCCAGCAGCCGGGACAGCCTCTCTGGAAACACCATATATTTT. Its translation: CASSRDSLSGNTIYF.

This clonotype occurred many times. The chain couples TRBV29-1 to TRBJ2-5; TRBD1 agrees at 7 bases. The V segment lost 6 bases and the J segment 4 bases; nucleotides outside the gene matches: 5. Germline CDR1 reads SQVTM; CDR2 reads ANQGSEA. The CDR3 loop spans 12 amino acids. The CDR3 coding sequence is TGCAGCGTGACGACAGGGACAGAGACCCAGTACTTC. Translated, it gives CSVTTGTETQYF.

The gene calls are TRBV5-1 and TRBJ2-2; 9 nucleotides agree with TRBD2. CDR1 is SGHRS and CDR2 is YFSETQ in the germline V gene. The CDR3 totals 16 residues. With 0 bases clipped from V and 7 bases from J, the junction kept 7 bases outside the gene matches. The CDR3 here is CASSLGSSGNDGELFF. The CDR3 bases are TGCGCCAGCAGCTTGGGTTCTAGCGGGAATGACGGGGAGCTGTTTTTT.

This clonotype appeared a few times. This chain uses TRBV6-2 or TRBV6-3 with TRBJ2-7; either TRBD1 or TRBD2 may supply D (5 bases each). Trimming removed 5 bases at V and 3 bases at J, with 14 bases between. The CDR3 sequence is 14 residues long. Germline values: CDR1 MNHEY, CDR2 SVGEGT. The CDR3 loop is CASSEGTKDYEQYF. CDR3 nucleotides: TGTGCCAGCAGTGAGGGGACGAAAGACTACGAGCAGTACTTC.

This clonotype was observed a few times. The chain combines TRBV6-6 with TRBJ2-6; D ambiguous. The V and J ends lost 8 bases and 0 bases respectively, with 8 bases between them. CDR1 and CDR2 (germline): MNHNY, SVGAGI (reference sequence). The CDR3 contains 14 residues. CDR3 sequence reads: CASLLLSGANVLTF. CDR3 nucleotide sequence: TGTGCCAGCCTACTACTCTCTGGGGCCAACGTCCTGACTTTC.

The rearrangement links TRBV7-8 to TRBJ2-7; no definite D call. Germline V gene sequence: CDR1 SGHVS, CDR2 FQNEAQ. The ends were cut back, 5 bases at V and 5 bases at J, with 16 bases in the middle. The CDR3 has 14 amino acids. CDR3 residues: CASSTYLLKDEQYF. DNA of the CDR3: TGTGCCAGCAGCACTTATCTCCTAAAAGACGAGCAGTACTTC.

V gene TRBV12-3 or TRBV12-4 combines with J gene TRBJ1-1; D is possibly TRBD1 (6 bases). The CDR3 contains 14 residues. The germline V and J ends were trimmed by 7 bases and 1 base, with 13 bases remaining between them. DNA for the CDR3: TGTGCCAGCATTCCGACAGGCCGGAACACTGAAGCTTTCTTT. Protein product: CASIPTGRNTEAFF.

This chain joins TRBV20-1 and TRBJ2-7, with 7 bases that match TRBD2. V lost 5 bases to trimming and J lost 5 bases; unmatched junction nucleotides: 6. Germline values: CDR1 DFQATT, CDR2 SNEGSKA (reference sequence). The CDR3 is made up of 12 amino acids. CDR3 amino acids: CSASSTSDEQYF. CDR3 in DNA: TGCAGTGCTTCCTCTACTAGCGACGAGCAGTACTTC.

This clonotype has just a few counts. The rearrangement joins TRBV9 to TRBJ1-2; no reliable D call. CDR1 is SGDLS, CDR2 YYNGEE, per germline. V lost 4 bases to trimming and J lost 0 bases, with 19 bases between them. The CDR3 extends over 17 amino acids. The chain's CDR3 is CASSLRTAGSTNYGYTF. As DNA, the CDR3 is TGTGCCAGCAGCTTGCGAACGGCGGGGTCAACTAACTATGGCTACACCTTC.

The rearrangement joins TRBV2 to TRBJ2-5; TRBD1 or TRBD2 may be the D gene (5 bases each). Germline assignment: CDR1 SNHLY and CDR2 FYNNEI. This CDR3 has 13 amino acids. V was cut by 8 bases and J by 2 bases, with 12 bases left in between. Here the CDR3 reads CASEGTAQETQYF. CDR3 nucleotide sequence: TGTGCCAGCGAGGGGACCGCGCAAGAGACCCAGTACTTC.

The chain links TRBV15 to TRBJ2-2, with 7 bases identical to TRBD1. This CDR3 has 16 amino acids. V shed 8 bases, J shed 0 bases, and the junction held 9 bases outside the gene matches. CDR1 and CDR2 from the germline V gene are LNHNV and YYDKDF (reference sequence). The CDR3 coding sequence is TGTGCCACCCGGAGAGGGGACAGCACGAACACCGGGGAGCTGTTTTTT. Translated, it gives CATRRGDSTNTGELFF. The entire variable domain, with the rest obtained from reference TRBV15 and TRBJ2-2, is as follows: DAMVIQNPRYQVTQFGKPVTLSCSQTLNHNVMYWYQQKSSQAPKLLFHYYDKDFNNEADTPDNFQSRRPNTSFCFLDIRSPGLGDTAMYLCATRRGDSTNTGELFFGEGSRLTVL.

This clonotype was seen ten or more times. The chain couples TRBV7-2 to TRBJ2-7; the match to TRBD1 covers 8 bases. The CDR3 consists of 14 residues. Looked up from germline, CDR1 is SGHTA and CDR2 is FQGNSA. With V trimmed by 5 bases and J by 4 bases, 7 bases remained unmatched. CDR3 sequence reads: CASSPQNRGYEQYF. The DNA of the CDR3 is TGTGCCAGCAGCCCCCAGAACAGGGGGTACGAGCAGTACTTC.

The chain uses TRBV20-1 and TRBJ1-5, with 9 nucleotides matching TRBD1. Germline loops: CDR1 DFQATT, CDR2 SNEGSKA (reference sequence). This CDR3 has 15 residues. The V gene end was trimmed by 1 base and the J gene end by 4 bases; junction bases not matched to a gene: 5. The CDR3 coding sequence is TGCAGTGCTAGAGCCGGGACAGGGTTGAATCAGCCCCAGCATTTT. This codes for CSARAGTGLNQPQHF.

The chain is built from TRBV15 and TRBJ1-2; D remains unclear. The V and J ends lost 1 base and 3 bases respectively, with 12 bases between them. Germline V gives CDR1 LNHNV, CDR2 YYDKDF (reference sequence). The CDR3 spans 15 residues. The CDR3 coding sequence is TGTGCCACCAGCAGAGGCGGGGAGGGCGACTATGGCTACACCTTC. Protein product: CATSRGGEGDYGYTF.

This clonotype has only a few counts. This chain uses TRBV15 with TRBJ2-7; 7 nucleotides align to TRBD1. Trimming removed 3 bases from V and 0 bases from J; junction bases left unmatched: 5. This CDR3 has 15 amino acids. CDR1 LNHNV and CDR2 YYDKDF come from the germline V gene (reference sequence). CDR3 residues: CATSSSRDSSYEQYF. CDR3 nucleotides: TGTGCCACCAGCAGTTCTCGGGACAGCTCCTACGAGCAGTACTTC.

The CDR3 DNA reads as TGTGCCAGCAGTACCGGGACAGGGTCTCAAGCTTTCTTT. Translated: CASSTGTGSQAFF. The rearrangement uses TRBV3-1 and TRBJ1-1; 9 bases match TRBD1. This CDR3 has 13 amino acids. Germline CDR1 and CDR2: LGHDT and YNNKEL (reference sequence). J lost 9 bases, V lost 6 bases, and 8 bases had no gene match. Together with reference TRBV3-1 and TRBJ1-1, the CDR3 gives the full variable domain: DTAVSQTPKYLVTQMGNDKSIKCEQNLGHDTMYWYKQDSKKFLKIMFSYNNKELIINETVPNRFSPKSPDKAHLNLHINSLELGDSAVYFCASSTGTGSQAFFGQGTRLTVV.

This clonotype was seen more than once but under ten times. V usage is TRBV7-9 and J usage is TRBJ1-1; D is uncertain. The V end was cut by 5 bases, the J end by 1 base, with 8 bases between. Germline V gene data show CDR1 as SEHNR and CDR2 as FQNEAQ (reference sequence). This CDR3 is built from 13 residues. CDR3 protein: CASSPDWNTEAFF. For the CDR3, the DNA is TGTGCCAGCAGCCCGGACTGGAACACTGAAGCTTTCTTT.

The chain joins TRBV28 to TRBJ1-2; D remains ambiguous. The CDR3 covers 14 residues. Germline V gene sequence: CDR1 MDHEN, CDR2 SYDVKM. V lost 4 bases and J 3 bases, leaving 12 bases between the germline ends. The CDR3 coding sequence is TGTGCCAGCAGTTCATGGCCCGCGGACTATGGCTACACCTTC. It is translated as CASSSWPADYGYTF.

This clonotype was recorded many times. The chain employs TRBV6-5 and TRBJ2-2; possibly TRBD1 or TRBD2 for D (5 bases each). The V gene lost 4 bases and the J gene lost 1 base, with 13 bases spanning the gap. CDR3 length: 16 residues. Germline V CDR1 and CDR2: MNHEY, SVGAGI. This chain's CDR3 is CASSSYGTRNTGELFF. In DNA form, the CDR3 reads TGTGCCAGCAGTTCGTACGGGACGAGGAACACCGGGGAGCTGTTTTTT.

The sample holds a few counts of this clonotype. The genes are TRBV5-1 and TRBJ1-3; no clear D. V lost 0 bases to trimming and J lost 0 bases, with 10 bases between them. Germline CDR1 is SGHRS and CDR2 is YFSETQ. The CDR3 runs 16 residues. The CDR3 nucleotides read TGCGCCAGCAGCTTGGCCGTCGGGGACTCTGGAAACACCATATATTTT. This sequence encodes CASSLAVGDSGNTIYF.

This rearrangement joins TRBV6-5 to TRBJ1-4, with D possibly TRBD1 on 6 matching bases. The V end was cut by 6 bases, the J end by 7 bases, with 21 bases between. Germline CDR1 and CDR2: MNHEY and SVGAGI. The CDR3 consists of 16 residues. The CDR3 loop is CASSLKWTVGGEKLFF. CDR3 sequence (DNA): TGTGCCAGCAGCTTAAAATGGACAGTCGGCGGTGAAAAACTGTTTTTT.

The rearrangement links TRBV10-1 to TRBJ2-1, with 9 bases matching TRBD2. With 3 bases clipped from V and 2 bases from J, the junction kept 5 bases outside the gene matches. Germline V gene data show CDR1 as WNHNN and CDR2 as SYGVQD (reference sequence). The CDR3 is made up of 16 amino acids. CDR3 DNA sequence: TGCGCCAGCAGTGATGGGGCGGGAGGGGCCTACAATGAGCAGTTCTTC. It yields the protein CASSDGAGGAYNEQFF.

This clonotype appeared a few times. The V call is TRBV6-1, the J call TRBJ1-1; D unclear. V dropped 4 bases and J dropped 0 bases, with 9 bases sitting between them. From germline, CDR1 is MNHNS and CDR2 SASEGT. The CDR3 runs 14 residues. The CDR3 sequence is CASSGKRMNTEAFF. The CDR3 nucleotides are TGTGCCAGCAGTGGGAAACGCATGAACACTGAAGCTTTCTTT.

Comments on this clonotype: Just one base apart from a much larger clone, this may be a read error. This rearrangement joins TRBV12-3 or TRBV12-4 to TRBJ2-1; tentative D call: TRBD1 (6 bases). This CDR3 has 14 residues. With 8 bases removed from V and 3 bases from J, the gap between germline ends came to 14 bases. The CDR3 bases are TGTGCCAGCGGACGGATAGGGGGCTACAATGAGCAGTTCTTC. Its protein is CASGRIGGYNEQFF.

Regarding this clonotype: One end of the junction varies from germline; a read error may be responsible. CDR3 sequence: CARSYSGLAGGKQYF. CDR3 nucleotide sequence: TGTGCCAGAAGTTACTCGGGACTAGCGGGAGGGAAACAGTACTTC. V gene TRBV6-2 or TRBV6-3 combines with J gene TRBJ2-7; 16 positions agree with TRBD2. The CDR3 has 15 residues. The germline gives CDR1 MNHEY, CDR2 SVGEGT.

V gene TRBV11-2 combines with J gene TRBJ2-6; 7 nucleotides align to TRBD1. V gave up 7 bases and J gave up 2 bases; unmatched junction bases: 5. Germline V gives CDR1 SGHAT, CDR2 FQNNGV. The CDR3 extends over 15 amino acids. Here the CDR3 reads CASTRQGAGANVLTF. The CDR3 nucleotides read TGTGCCAGCACTCGGCAGGGGGCTGGGGCCAACGTCCTGACTTTC.

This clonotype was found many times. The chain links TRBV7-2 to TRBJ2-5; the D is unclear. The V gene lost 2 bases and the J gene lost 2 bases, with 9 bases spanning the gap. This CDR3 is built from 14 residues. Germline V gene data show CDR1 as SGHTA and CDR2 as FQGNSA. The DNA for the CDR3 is TGTGCCAGCAGCTTACTAGGCAGGCAAGAGACCCAGTACTTC. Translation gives CASSLLGRQETQYF.